This T cell receptor beta chain is from a study of blood T cell repertoires in COVID-19. Per the germline V gene, CDR1 is SGHTA and CDR2 is FQGTGA. The CDR3 is made up of 17 amino acids. V gave up 5 bases and J gave up 2 bases; unmatched junction bases: 7. This clone was detected once. Per the authors' pipeline: The authors estimated nucleated cell counts from reference gene primer amplification. Using immunoSEQ multiplex PCR, the repertoire was profiled, and TCRdb retains in-frame clones only, with some absent. V, J and clone size were drawn from that table, and D and trimming were deduced from the DNA. Of about 380,000 clones listed, around nine tenths are singletons.

The chain links TRBV7-3 to TRBJ2-2; TRBD1 matches 11 bases. The TCR was taken from a woman between 18 and 29 years old who had recovered from COVID-19. Sequenced sample: PBMCs or T cells enriched from blood (not recorded which). The CDR3 spells CASSAGTGGFNTGELFF. The CDR3 region has the DNA TGTGCCAGCAGCGCCGGGACAGGGGGATTCAACACCGGGGAGCTGTTTTTT.